These 12 T cell receptor beta chains share one sample of origin, sequenced in a study of regulatory T cells in long-lasting Graves disease. Both iRepertoire HTBI primers and Arm-PCR of CDR3 regions were used to build the TCR beta libraries. TCRdb independently ran MiXCR on the multiplex PCR reads; one entry per CDR3 protein. The sample contains over 300,000 distinct CDR3 sequences, 20% of which appear only once. The time point denotes: persistent/refractory GD, antithyroid drugs over 5 years with positive TRAb. The TCR library was made from RNA that had been extracted from PBMCs in TRIzol. Sequenced here: peripheral blood mononuclear cells (PBMCs), sampled when the disease was refractory, from a patient treated with antithyroid drugs. Receptors were obtained from a female donor with Graves disease.

Ten or more counts support this clonotype. The V gene is TRBV6-5, the J gene TRBJ1-5; D remains ambiguous. Germline values: CDR1 MNHEY, CDR2 SVGAGI. Deletions cut 2 bases from V and 1 base from J, with 3 bases between. This CDR3 has 13 amino acids. The CDR3 loop is CASSYGSNQPQHF. CDR3 DNA: TGTGCCAGCAGTTACGGCAGCAATCAGCCCCAGCATTTT.

This clonotype appeared a few times. V is TRBV4-1 and J is TRBJ2-4, with 13 bases fitting TRBD2. CDR1 is MGHRA, CDR2 YSYEKL, per germline. CDR3 length: 18 amino acids. The V and J ends lost 4 bases and 3 bases, in that order; junction bases with no gene match: 9. The DNA for the CDR3 is TGCGCCAGCAGCCGACTAGCGGGAGGCCGTGGTGACAAAAACATTCAGTACTTC. It yields the protein CASSRLAGGRGDKNIQYF.

This clonotype was detected many times. The chain combines TRBV7-2 with TRBJ1-1; TRBD1 matches 9 bases. Unmatched junction bases numbered 3, after V lost 4 bases and J lost 0 bases. Germline V gene lookup returns CDR1 SGHTA and CDR2 FQGNSA. The CDR3 sequence is 15 residues long. The CDR3 sequence: CASSSQGAVNTEAFF. The CDR3 nucleotides read TGTGCCAGCAGCTCACAGGGGGCGGTGAACACTGAAGCTTTCTTT.

The chain is built from TRBV3-1 and TRBJ1-1; 10 bases match TRBD1. Germline CDR1 and CDR2: LGHDT and YNNKEL (reference sequence). After removal of 3 bases from V and 0 bases from J, the junction contained 1 base not matched to a gene. CDR3 size: 15 residues. The DNA of the CDR3 is TGTGCCAGCAGCCAGGGGACAGGGGTGAACACTGAAGCTTTCTTT. Its translation is CASSQGTGVNTEAFF.

The chain recombines TRBV7-9 with TRBJ1-1; D unresolved. Trimming removed 2 bases from V and 9 bases from J, with 13 bases in between. This CDR3 has 13 amino acids. Germline V gene data show CDR1 as SEHNR and CDR2 as FQNEAQ (reference sequence). CDR3 in DNA: TGTGCCAGCAGCTTAACCCCCCGAAAGAAAGCTTTCTTT. Translation: CASSLTPRKKAFF.

A few counts support this clonotype. The chain has TRBV6-1 and TRBJ2-7; a possible D gene is TRBD2 (6 bases). Germline V gene sequence: CDR1 MNHNS, CDR2 SASEGT. V lost 6 bases to trimming and J lost 0 bases, with 15 bases between them. This CDR3 has 15 amino acids. In nucleotides, the CDR3 is TGTGCCAGCAGAGTGTCTAGCGTGAGCTCCTACGAGCAGTACTTC. Translating gives CASRVSSVSSYEQYF.

This clonotype occurred a few times. This sequence joins TRBV6-2 or TRBV6-3 and TRBJ1-1; no clear D. Germline lookup yields CDR1 MNHEY and CDR2 SVGEGT. Trimming shortened V by 7 bases and J by 2 bases, and 17 bases separated the two germline ends. The CDR3 is 15 residues long. In DNA, the CDR3 is TGTGCCAGCATTTTTGGTGGGTTAGGAAACACTGAAGCTTTCTTT. This sequence encodes CASIFGGLGNTEAFF.

This clonotype was observed at least ten times. The rearrangement uses TRBV7-2 and TRBJ1-2, with 10 bases lining up with TRBD1. Germline CDR1 and CDR2: SGHTA and FQGNSA. The CDR3 has 17 amino acids. The V and J ends lost 1 base and 1 base, in that order; junction bases with no gene match: 6. This CDR3 reads CASSLDLGTGVNYGYTF. The CDR3 coding sequence is TGTGCCAGCAGCTTAGATCTAGGGACAGGGGTTAACTATGGCTACACCTTC.

There are many counts of this clonotype. The chain carries TRBV12-3 or TRBV12-4 and TRBJ1-2; TRBD1 might be the D (5 bases). Trimming cost V 0 bases and J 4 bases, with 18 bases left between them. The CDR3 length is 17 residues. The DNA for the CDR3 is TGTGCCAGCAGTTTAGCGCTCTCCGGGCAGGGCGCCTATGGCTACACCTTC. It specifies CASSLALSGQGAYGYTF.

This chain uses TRBV25-1 with TRBJ2-7, with 8 bases matching TRBD2. J gave up 5 bases and V 3 bases, and 15 bases lay outside the gene matches. Germline V gene data show CDR1 as MGHDK and CDR2 as SYGVNS. The CDR3 runs 17 residues. CDR3 DNA sequence: TGTGCCAGCAGTGACCTTCTGACCAGCGGGAGAAGGAACGAGCAGTACTTC. Protein sequence: CASSDLLTSGRRNEQYF.

There are many counts of this clonotype. V and J are TRBV11-2 and TRBJ1-5; TRBD1 might be the D (5 bases). This CDR3 spans 14 amino acids. From germline, CDR1 is SGHAT and CDR2 FQNNGV. The V end was cut by 1 base, the J end by 5 bases, with 9 bases between. The CDR3 nucleotides read TGTGCCAGCAGCTTAGCGTTGACAGATCAGCCCCAGCATTTT. It translates to CASSLALTDQPQHF.

This clonotype was observed many times. The J gene is TRBJ1-6, the V gene TRBV12-3 or TRBV12-4, with D perhaps matching TRBD1 (6 bases). This CDR3 has 15 residues. V lost 4 bases, J lost 9 bases, and 16 bases lay in between. Here the CDR3 reads CASSSDRPRRSPLHF. The CDR3, as DNA: TGTGCCAGCAGTTCAGACAGGCCCCGGCGTTCACCCCTCCACTTT.